The entry below gives a single T cell receptor (beta chain) sequence along with its context. The antigen this receptor binds is unknown. Base qualities were left out, and no much larger clone turns up one base away. The CDR3 holds 18 amino acids from the cysteine to the phenylalanine. Only the CDR3 region is kept as DNA, spanning 54 bases read in frame from base 1. The junction shows trimming of 10 bases on V and 4 bases on J, and the gene matches do not reach 19 bases of it. CDR1 and CDR2, looked up from the germline V gene, are MGHRA and YSYEKL. This entry belongs to a study of blood T cell repertoires in COVID-19 (dated by TCRdb to the early 2020s). A note on the overall study: Collaborator samples came from the United States, Italy and Spain and covered acute and convalescent phases of COVID-19. The prospective study material was composed of cDNA or gDNA derived from T cells, B-cell-depleted T cells, or PBMCs. Deeply sampled blood TCRbeta repertoires from subjects exposed to, actively infected with, or recovered from COVID-19 were included in the dataset. A freely available public database, intended as a resource for researchers studying the immune response to SARS-CoV-2, is where the repertoires were released. Samples were obtained from the ongoing ImmuneRACE study (first 160 participants) and from 1,000 to 1,500 subjects provided by 6 global collaborators. Sample metadata almost always included a de-identified subject ID, COVID-19 status, age in years and sex. Where HLA class I and class II types were available, the types were taken from metadata supplied by the sample provider, not from assay-based typing. Broad study findings and their caveats: How much clinical and demographic metadata was included differed by source and by participant, and the metadata was provided uncurated.

TCRbeta CDR3 regions were amplified from genomic DNA by means of the immunoSEQ Assay, a bias-controlled multiplex PCR. The source study handled its data this way. The number of nucleated cells in each sample was estimated from the amplification of reference gene primers within the assay. To quantify the absolute abundance of each unique TCRbeta CDR3 rearrangement, sequence reads were collapsed and filtered. For each sample, productive Simpson clonality was calculated as the square root of Simpson's diversity index across productive rearrangements. The clones in this table, taken by TCRdb from immuneACCESS, are in-frame only. Not every clone is retained; where verified, under half of the shortfall comes from an unresolved V gene, and the cause of the rest is unknown. D and trimming were read from the DNA, whereas the V and J calls and clone size are those reported in that table. Across this sample there are about 160,000 clones, with about 84% seen only once. About 5.3% of the sample comes from the top ten.

In the prospective study, participants were about 18 to 100 years old, resided in 25 or so geographic areas of the United States, and were enrolled through a virtual design. To assign participants to cohorts, the prospective study relied on clinical history that participants themselves reported in a screening survey and a study questionnaire. In the prospective study, whole blood, serum and a nasopharyngeal or oropharyngeal swab were collected from each participant by mobile phlebotomists. Participants in the prospective study had the option to provide additional blood draws and questionnaires over a roughly 2-month period. Prospective study blood samples were shipped either frozen or at room temperature before DNA extraction.

The receptor was isolated from a woman aged 40 to 55 with acute COVID-19. The V and J genes are TRBV4-1 and TRBJ2-2, with 9 bases aligning to TRBD2. The sample consisted of PBMCs or T cells enriched from blood (not recorded which). Read as DNA, the sequence is TGCGCCACAGCACTTCGAGCGGGAGGAGAGGTGGGCACCGGGGAGCTGTTTTTT. Translated, it reads CATALRAGGEVGTGELFF.